One sample yielded the 31 T cell receptor beta chains listed below, sequenced in a study of T cells in Graves' hyperthyroidism and ophthalmopathy. RNA transcripts yielded amplified TCR beta CDR3 regions. The HTBI primer set drove a first-round RT-PCR of the TCR CDR3. TCRdb independently ran MiXCR on the multiplex PCR reads; one entry per CDR3 protein. The table includes fewer than 850,000 distinct CDR3 sequences, 17% detected once. The sample comprised blood. These receptors all come from a man between 50 and 59 years old with Graves' hyperthyroidism.

This clonotype was seen a few times. V is TRBV30 and J is TRBJ2-3; a possible D gene is TRBD2 (5 bases). Germline values: CDR1 GTSNPN, CDR2 SVGIG (reference sequence). The CDR3 contains 15 residues. V was pared by 3 bases and J by 2 bases, with 15 bases between. The CDR3 sequence: CAWRGGLGNTDTQYF. In DNA, the CDR3 is TGTGCCTGGAGAGGAGGCCTAGGGAACACAGATACGCAGTATTTT.

This clonotype was observed a few times. The chain has TRBV11-2 and TRBJ2-1; the match to TRBD2 covers 11 bases. Per the germline V gene, CDR1 is SGHAT and CDR2 is FQNNGV. The ends lost 5 bases at V and 8 bases at J; junction bases unmatched: 8. The CDR3 extends over 15 amino acids. The CDR3 DNA is TGTGCCAGCAGCGCCCCGGTAGCGGGGGGGGATGAGCAGTTCTTC. It is translated as CASSAPVAGGDEQFF.

The chain couples TRBV13 to TRBJ2-7; D might be TRBD1 (6 bases). This CDR3 is 15 amino acids long. V dropped 6 bases and J dropped 3 bases, with 18 bases sitting between them. Per germline, CDR1 PRHDT and CDR2 FYEKMQ (reference sequence). CDR3: CASSQTRGAIYEQYF. The CDR3 DNA reads TGTGCCAGCAGTCAGACCAGGGGAGCTATCTACGAGCAGTACTTC.

As for this clonotype: A clone one base away is much larger, so this may be a read error. J is TRBJ1-2 and V is TRBV30; D unclear. V was shortened by 5 bases and J by 2 bases, with 12 bases between the two germline ends. The CDR3 extends over 13 amino acids. Germline values: CDR1 GTSNPN, CDR2 SVGIG (reference sequence). The CDR3 DNA reads TGTGCCTGGTTGTCCGACCTCAACTATGGCTACACCTTC. Residues: CAWLSDLNYGYTF.

The chain employs TRBV30 and TRBJ2-2; TRBD2 aligns across 7 bases. V trimming: 0 bases; J trimming: 13 bases; junction bases outside the gene matches: 14. Germline lookup yields CDR1 GTSNPN and CDR2 SVGIG (reference sequence). CDR3 length equals 15 residues. The DNA of the CDR3 is TGTGCCTGGAGTGTGTCGACTAGCATCCCGAGAGTGCTGTTTTTT. Protein product: CAWSVSTSIPRVLFF.

This clonotype has ten or more counts. This rearrangement joins TRBV18 to TRBJ1-2; D not resolved. The CDR3 runs to 15 residues. Germline V lookup: CDR1 KGHSH, CDR2 LQKENI. Trimming pared 3 bases from V and 2 bases from J, leaving 13 bases between. CDR3 protein: CASSPAVGSNYGYTF. The CDR3 nucleotides read TGTGCCAGCTCACCGGCCGTAGGGTCCAACTATGGCTACACCTTC.

The chain couples TRBV10-3 to TRBJ2-4; D is undetermined. The germline gives CDR1 ENHRY, CDR2 SYGVKD. The V end was cut by 2 bases, the J end by 0 bases, with 14 bases between. The CDR3 is 17 amino acids. CDR3 coding DNA: TGTGCCATCAGTGAGGACCGATTCTTGGTAGCCAAAAACATTCAGTACTTC. It is translated as CAISEDRFLVAKNIQYF.

The rearrangement joins TRBV15 to TRBJ2-7; 9 bases match TRBD1. The CDR3 loop spans 15 amino acids. Germline trimming cut 1 base from V and 2 bases from J; bases unmatched to any gene: 3. Germline V lookup: CDR1 LNHNV, CDR2 YYDKDF (reference sequence). CDR3 amino acids: CATSRGQGVAYEQYF. CDR3 in DNA: TGTGCCACCAGCAGAGGACAGGGGGTGGCCTACGAGCAGTACTTC.

There are many counts of this clonotype. This sequence joins TRBV20-1 and TRBJ2-7; 8 bases map to TRBD1. From germline, CDR1 is DFQATT and CDR2 SNEGSKA (reference sequence). Trimming took 3 bases from V and 2 from J; bases not matched to a gene: 3. The CDR3 extends over 13 amino acids. This CDR3 reads CSASGQGPYEQYF. CDR3 bases: TGCAGTGCTAGCGGACAGGGACCCTACGAGCAGTACTTC.

The chain recombines TRBV10-3 with TRBJ2-3; 9 bases are shared with TRBD2. The CDR3 contains 15 residues. Germline V CDR1 and CDR2: ENHRY, SYGVKD. The V gene end was trimmed by 0 bases and the J gene end by 8 bases; junction bases not matched to a gene: 6. In nucleotides, the CDR3 is TGTGCCATCAGTGAGTCGAAGGTAGCGGGAGTTACGCAGTATTTT. Translated: CAISESKVAGVTQYF.

This clonotype was observed many times. The CDR3 loop is CASSFSSGRAPGELFF. CDR3 nucleotides: TGTGCCAGCAGTTTTAGTAGCGGGAGGGCCCCCGGGGAGCTGTTTTTT. The chain joins TRBV12-3 or TRBV12-4 to TRBJ2-2; 11 bases fit TRBD2. CDR3 length equals 16 residues. With 3 bases clipped from V and 6 bases from J, the junction kept 6 bases outside the gene matches.

This clonotype occurred many times. In nucleotides, the CDR3 is TGTGCCAGCAGTTTCTGGACTAGCCCGACCGGGGAGCTGTTTTTT. This encodes CASSFWTSPTGELFF. This rearrangement joins TRBV27 to TRBJ2-2; 8 bases are a match to TRBD2. The trim removed 3 bases at V and 5 bases at J, leaving 5 bases unmatched. The CDR3 is 15 amino acids. Germline CDR1 reads MNHEY; CDR2 reads SMNVEV (reference sequence).

In this sample, this clonotype turned up many times. This rearrangement joins TRBV3-1 to TRBJ1-6; D not resolved. The CDR3 length is 13 residues. Germline CDR1 is LGHDT and CDR2 is YNNKEL (reference sequence). Trimming took off 0 bases at V and 10 bases at J, with 7 bases between the two ends. The CDR3 sequence: CASSQEPNSPLHF. The CDR3 nucleotides read TGTGCCAGCAGCCAAGAGCCCAACTCACCCCTCCACTTT.

This clonotype occurred many times. This chain connects TRBV11-2 to TRBJ2-2, with D possibly being TRBD1 (7 bases). V shed 4 bases and J shed 7 bases, with 13 bases lying between them. There are 14 residues in the CDR3. Germline V gene sequence: CDR1 SGHAT, CDR2 FQNNGV. The DNA of the CDR3 is TGTGCCAGCAGCTCGGAGGGGGCCCTCGGGGAGCTGTTTTTT. Translation: CASSSEGALGELFF.

This clonotype was seen a single time. This chain joins TRBV11-2 and TRBJ2-5; the D gene is possibly TRBD2 (5 bases). Germline CDR1 is SGHAT and CDR2 is FQNNGV. Trimming pared 5 bases from V and 7 bases from J, leaving 11 bases between. The CDR3 is 12 residues long. This CDR3 is CASSPPRGTQYF. The CDR3 DNA reads TGTGCCAGCAGCCCACCCCGGGGGACCCAGTACTTC.

The V and J genes are TRBV11-2 and TRBJ1-2, with 8 bases aligning to TRBD1. Trimming removed 2 bases from V and 4 bases from J; junction bases left unmatched: 6. Looked up from germline, CDR1 is SGHAT and CDR2 is FQNNGV. The CDR3 runs 15 residues. CDR3 sequence (DNA): TGTGCCAGCAGCTTACGACAGGGGAGAAGCTATGGCTACACCTTC. Translated: CASSLRQGRSYGYTF.

V usage is TRBV19 and J usage is TRBJ2-1; D is undetermined. V was shortened by 6 bases and J by 5 bases, with 8 bases between the two germline ends. CDR1 and CDR2 (germline): LNHDA, SQIVND (reference sequence). This CDR3 is built from 12 residues. The CDR3 spells CASRTWNNEQFF. Written as DNA, the CDR3 is TGTGCCAGTAGAACCTGGAACAATGAGCAGTTCTTC.

This clonotype was counted between two and nine times. This may be a read error, as it is one base from a much larger clone. The rearrangement joins TRBV12-3 or TRBV12-4 to TRBJ1-6; D ambiguous. The CDR3 spans 12 residues. The CDR3 sequence is CASSLGNSPFHF. CDR3 DNA: TGTGCCAGCAGTTTGGGTAATTCACCCTTCCACTTT.

Many counts were recorded for this clonotype. The J gene is TRBJ1-2, the V gene TRBV24-1; the D is unclear. The CDR3 consists of 14 residues. Germline CDR1 KGHDR, CDR2 SFDVKD. Trimming pared 9 bases from V and 1 base from J, leaving 14 bases between. As DNA, the CDR3 is TGTGCCACCCGTTTACGTCGCCTTAACTATGGCTACACCTTC. Protein: CATRLRRLNYGYTF.

This clonotype showed up many times. The chain links TRBV19 to TRBJ1-1; D is unclear. CDR1 and CDR2 from the germline V gene are LNHDA and SQIVND (reference sequence). V lost 0 bases, J lost 1 base, and 6 bases lay in between. This CDR3 spans 14 amino acids. The CDR3 is CASSIDSRNTEAFF. The CDR3 bases are TGTGCCAGTAGTATAGATTCGCGGAACACTGAAGCTTTCTTT.

The rearrangement uses TRBV6-4 and TRBJ2-7; 12 bases fit TRBD1. Per germline, CDR1 MRHNA and CDR2 SNTAGT. Trimming removed 10 bases from V and 4 bases from J; junction bases left unmatched: 11. This CDR3 is built from 15 residues. In DNA form, the CDR3 reads TGTGCCATTACACCACCGGGACAGGGGGCGTACGAGCAGTACTTC. This codes for CAITPPGQGAYEQYF.

The chain couples TRBV28 to TRBJ2-1, with TRBD1 matching 7 bases. The CDR3 covers 15 residues. Germline CDR1 is MDHEN and CDR2 is SYDVKM. Trimming cost V 5 bases and J 6 bases; bases outside gene matches: 10. The DNA of the CDR3 is TGTGCCAGCAGTCCTTCTAGAGGGGGCATCAATGAGCAGTTCTTC. Encoded protein: CASSPSRGGINEQFF. The full variable domain, in which reference TRBV28 and TRBJ2-1 provide the parts outside the CDR3, is DVKVTQSSRYLVKRTGEKVFLECVQDMDHENMFWYRQDPGLGLRLIYFSYDVKMKEKGDIPEGYSVSREKKERFSLILESASTNQTSMYLCASSPSRGGINEQFFGPGTRLTVL.

This clonotype was recorded at least ten times. The J gene is TRBJ1-2, the V gene TRBV6-1, with D possibly matching TRBD1 (5 bases). Trimming removed 3 bases at V and 8 bases at J, with 19 bases between. The length of the CDR3 is 15 residues. Germline V gene sequence: CDR1 MNHNS, CDR2 SASEGT. The CDR3 reads CASSDPARQGKGYTF. CDR3 nucleotides: TGTGCCAGCAGTGACCCAGCGCGGCAGGGCAAAGGCTACACCTTC.

The sample holds many counts of this clonotype. The CDR3, as DNA: TGCAGTGCTAGAGGGACAGGGGGTGAGACTGAAGCTTTCTTT. It codes for CSARGTGGETEAFF. The chain uses TRBV20-1 and TRBJ1-1; 10 bases align to TRBD1. CDR3 length: 14 amino acids. Germline CDR1 DFQATT, CDR2 SNEGSKA (reference sequence). The trim removed 1 base at V and 5 bases at J, leaving 4 bases unmatched.

This clonotype was counted at least ten times. V usage is TRBV20-1 and J usage is TRBJ2-1, with 9 bases lining up with TRBD2. This CDR3 comprises 14 residues. Trimming took 3 bases from V and 2 from J; bases not matched to a gene: 2. Germline loops: CDR1 DFQATT, CDR2 SNEGSKA (reference sequence). Here the CDR3 DNA reads TGCAGTGCTAGTGGACTAGCGCCCTACAATGAGCAGTTCTTC. It translates to CSASGLAPYNEQFF.

This clonotype was counted many times. V is TRBV28 and J is TRBJ2-1; the match to TRBD2 covers 9 bases. CDR3 length: 16 amino acids. Germline V gene data show CDR1 as MDHEN and CDR2 as SYDVKM. Germline trimming cut 5 bases from V and 3 bases from J; bases unmatched to any gene: 8. For the CDR3, the DNA is TGTGCCAGCAGTCCACCGGCTAGCGGGATCTACAATGAGCAGTTCTTC. As protein: CASSPPASGIYNEQFF.

This clonotype showed up many times. This rearrangement joins TRBV28 to TRBJ2-1; 8 bases match TRBD2. Unmatched junction bases numbered 4, after V lost 6 bases and J lost 0 bases. The CDR3 runs to 15 residues. Germline V gene lookup returns CDR1 MDHEN and CDR2 SYDVKM. Here the CDR3 reads CASSGRASSYNEQFF. DNA for the CDR3: TGTGCCAGCAGCGGGAGGGCCAGCTCCTACAATGAGCAGTTCTTC.

Ten or more counts support this clonotype. The V and J genes are TRBV11-3 and TRBJ2-2; 10 bases align to TRBD2. Germline values: CDR1 SGHNT, CDR2 YENEEA. V gave up 3 bases and J gave up 4 bases; unmatched junction bases: 8. CDR3 length: 17 residues. Here the CDR3 reads CASSFGTLAGLTGELFF. The DNA of the CDR3 is TGTGCCAGCAGCTTTGGTACACTAGCGGGACTCACCGGGGAGCTGTTTTTT.

This clonotype has at least ten counts. The rearrangement joins TRBV5-1 to TRBJ2-7; 8 bases fit TRBD1. The ends lost 1 base at V and 7 bases at J; junction bases unmatched: 10. There are 15 residues in the CDR3. Looked up from germline, CDR1 is SGHRS and CDR2 is YFSETQ. CDR3 sequence (DNA): TGCGCCAGCAGCTTGTCCCAGGGGGCTGTTGAGGAGCAGTACTTC. Amino acids: CASSLSQGAVEEQYF.

This clonotype was seen repeatedly, ten times or more. V usage is TRBV5-6 and J usage is TRBJ1-1, with unresolved D. Germline loops: CDR1 SGHDT, CDR2 YYEEEE. Trimming removed 2 bases from V and 2 bases from J, with 7 bases in between. This CDR3 comprises 13 residues. The DNA for the CDR3 is TGTGCCAGCAGCTTAAGACCCAACACTGAAGCTTTCTTT. This gives the protein CASSLRPNTEAFF.

In its sample, this clonotype was seen many times. CDR3 sequence reads: CASSLEISGPYNEQFF. DNA for the CDR3: TGTGCCAGCAGTTTAGAGATTAGCGGCCCCTACAATGAGCAGTTCTTC. The rearrangement links TRBV28 to TRBJ2-1; possibly TRBD2 for D (6 bases). The CDR3 extends over 16 amino acids. Germline CDR1 reads MDHEN; CDR2 reads SYDVKM. Trimming took 2 bases from V and 2 from J, leaving 13 bases between them.